This is a list of T cell receptor beta chains from one sample in a study of blood T cell repertoires in COVID-19. The method was immunoSEQ multiplex PCR; TCRdb's version includes in-frame clones alone and lacks a portion of them. The sample has tens of thousands of clones, 88% seen once; the top ten hold around a tenth. Sequencing input: PBMCs or T cells enriched from blood (not recorded which). The receptor source for this set is a middle-aged woman who had recovered from COVID-19. CDR3s leave out the opening cysteine and the closing phenylalanine or tryptophan. Fields, in order: J gene, V gene, CDR3 protein.

J: TRBJ2-1
V: TRBV19
CDR3: ASSIIVYNEQF

J: TRBJ2-2
V: TRBV7-2
CDR3: ASSFGLAGGRTGELF

J: TRBJ2-5
V: TRBV5-1
CDR3: ASRFQGQETQY

J: TRBJ1-5
V: TRBV9
CDR3: ASSVASDPGQPQH

J: TRBJ2-2
V: TRBV3-1/TRBV3-2
CDR3: ASSFFETGDTGELF

J: TRBJ2-6
V: TRBV9
CDR3: ASSVRESSGANVLT

J: TRBJ2-7
V: TRBV6-5
CDR3: ASSRQGEASEEY

J: TRBJ1-2
V: TRBV11-2
CDR3: ASSSQAVYGYT

J: TRBJ1-5
V: TRBV19
CDR3: ASSLHDRGNQPQH

J: TRBJ1-2
V: TRBV10-2
CDR3: ASSMGRQET

J: TRBJ1-1
V: TRBV6-5
CDR3: ASSSQGMKNTEAF

J: TRBJ2-5
V: TRBV7-9
CDR3: ASSFEPGGHGETQY

J: TRBJ1-1
V: TRBV7-9
CDR3: ASSSPPGNTEAF

J: TRBJ1-1
V: TRBV15
CDR3: ATRSAGESYTEAF

J: TRBJ2-3
V: TRBV6-5
CDR3: ASRSGLGTDTQY

J: TRBJ1-2
V: TRBV2
CDR3: ASSEVRSYGYT

J: TRBJ1-1
V: TRBV7-2
CDR3: ASSSIIQGVNVPEAF

J: TRBJ2-5
V: TRBV7-6
CDR3: ASSLGGGQETQY

J: TRBJ2-2
V: TRBV21-1
CDR3: ASSTLTGVTGELF

J: TRBJ1-6
V: TRBV6-5
CDR3: ASSYSNREGSPLH

J: TRBJ2-1
V: TRBV7-9
CDR3: ASSLAEGAKF

J: TRBJ2-7
V: TRBV7-8
CDR3: ASSYRGIGGSYEQY

J: TRBJ1-1
V: TRBV7-3
CDR3: ASSPFIGAEAF

J: TRBJ2-5
V: TRBV5-1
CDR3: ASSLTGSAGRQETQY

J: TRBJ1-6
V: TRBV5-4
CDR3: ASSLFPGRNSPLH

J: TRBJ2-6
V: TRBV11-3
CDR3: ASSYGIGRGDSGANVLT

J: TRBJ1-4
V: TRBV7-3
CDR3: ASSLGGDEKLF

J: TRBJ2-2
V: TRBV7-6
CDR3: ASSPRQGANTGELF

J: TRBJ2-7
V: TRBV10-2
CDR3: ASSRTGRYEQY

J: TRBJ1-1
V: TRBV10-3
CDR3: AIMGSGGVGTEAF

J: TRBJ2-1
V: TRBV2
CDR3: ASSEGQGAGEQF

J: TRBJ2-3
V: TRBV4-1
CDR3: ASSQGTAGGLTDTQY

J: TRBJ2-7
V: TRBV20-1
CDR3: SARQDYEQY

J: TRBJ1-2
V: TRBV10-3
CDR3: AISLDRYYGYT

J: TRBJ1-6
V: TRBV28
CDR3: ASRVGQGIYNSPLH

J: TRBJ2-5
V: TRBV7-6
CDR3: ASSSGGALSSKTQY

J: TRBJ1-4
V: TRBV5-4
CDR3: ASSGGTGSHEKLF

J: TRBJ2-5
V: TRBV5-1
CDR3: ASRPSGGMQETQY

J: TRBJ1-2
V: TRBV6-1
CDR3: ASSEPPDKPSYGYT

J: TRBJ2-3
V: TRBV14
CDR3: ASSYRTGLSTDTQY

J: TRBJ1-2
V: TRBV9
CDR3: ASSVRTDPNYGYT

J: TRBJ1-2
V: TRBV18
CDR3: ASSPVYQRRWEYGYT

J: TRBJ2-5
V: TRBV19
CDR3: ASSISGRGETQY

J: TRBJ1-2
V: TRBV4-1
CDR3: ASSQDSGSGYT

J: TRBJ1-5
V: TRBV14
CDR3: ASSQDRAAPQH

J: TRBJ2-2
V: TRBV9
CDR3: ASSPYGTGELF

J: TRBJ2-1
V: TRBV2
CDR3: ASKRTRASGGNEQF

J: TRBJ2-5
V: TRBV5-1
CDR3: ASSLVGVGETQY

J: TRBJ1-1
V: TRBV6-5
CDR3: ASTRLTGGSAF

J: TRBJ1-6
V: TRBV19
CDR3: ASSATRQGAIANSPLH

J: TRBJ2-1
V: TRBV7-6
CDR3: ASSSAAGGLTEQF

J: TRBJ1-2
V: TRBV6-5
CDR3: ASTEAGRPFYGYT

J: TRBJ1-2
V: TRBV6-4
CDR3: ASSEDRGYGYT

J: TRBJ2-6
V: TRBV12-3/TRBV12-4
CDR3: ASTYSGANVLT

J: TRBJ2-1
V: TRBV3-1/TRBV3-2
CDR3: ASSQGLATYNEQF